This T cell receptor beta chain was documented in a study of T cells in women clearing cervical HPV infection. Study-level information: Controls' single incident HPV16 infection cleared within 12 months without precancer.

This CDR3 region has 13 residues. The germline V gene has CDR1 SNHLY and CDR2 FYNNEI. Method: immunoSEQ multiplex PCR; TCRdb's copy keeps in-frame clones and lacks some. This listing includes around 25,000 clones. Regarding this clone: The sequenced fragment ends 3 residues before the CDR3 boundary, so the rest is inferred from the germline J gene.

All participants had a single incident cervical HPV16 infection, and prevalent HPV16 infections were excluded. Sequenced: blood buffy coat. The origin of this receptor is a woman aged 18-69 years with a cervical HPV16 infection that either progressed to CIN3+ or cleared (not recorded which). The gene calls are TRBV2 and TRBJ1-4; TRBD1 is a possible D gene (5 bases). The CDR3: CASKGHGANVLFF. The CDR3 bases that were read are TGTGCCAGCAAAGGGCATGGGGCCAACGTA.